Listed here are 25 T cell receptor beta chains from one sample, sequenced in a study of blood T cells in healthy people across ages. Then a second PCR, running roughly 6 to 12 cycles, was carried out with a sample-barcoded 5' primer and a J-beta primer mix. One entry per CDR3 protein results from TCRdb running MiXCR on the 5' RACE reads. Here the sample spans over 1.5 million distinct CDR3 sequences, 49% being singletons. Material: blood. The receptors originated from a woman between 40 and 50 years old in good health.

This clonotype was seen a few times. The V and J genes are TRBV7-9 and TRBJ2-1, with D possibly being TRBD1 or TRBD2 (6 bases each). This CDR3 is 15 amino acids long. The germline gives CDR1 SEHNR, CDR2 FQNEAQ (reference sequence). The V gene lost 0 bases and the J gene lost 8 bases, with 14 bases spanning the gap. CDR3 in DNA: TGTGCCAGCAGCTTAGCGGGACACGTAGCGGATGAGCAGTTCTTC. This gives the protein CASSLAGHVADEQFF.

This clonotype was seen a few times. The chain carries TRBV28 and TRBJ2-7; 7 nucleotides align to TRBD2. The CDR3 is 15 amino acids. Germline CDR1 MDHEN, CDR2 SYDVKM. The trim removed 7 bases at V and 0 bases at J, leaving 9 bases unmatched. The CDR3 nucleotides are TGTGCCAGCACCGTCGGGGGGACGAGCTCCTACGAGCAGTACTTC. It specifies CASTVGGTSSYEQYF.

This chain links TRBV21-1 with TRBJ1-4. TRBV21-1 is listed as a pseudogene. The CDR3 covers 18 residues. CDR3 sequence: CASSTRKEPSGIYEKLFF. The CDR3 coding sequence is TGTGCCAGCAGCACTCGTAAGGAGCCCTCAGGAATATATGAAAAACTGTTTTTT.

The chain uses TRBV12-3 or TRBV12-4 and TRBJ2-1; no clear D gene. This CDR3 is built from 12 residues. The V end was cut by 3 bases, the J end by 6 bases, with 6 bases between. The CDR3, as DNA: TGTGCCAGCAGTTTTGTTAGCAATGAGCAGTTCTTC. It is translated as CASSFVSNEQFF.

About this clonotype: Possible read error: a much larger clone is one base away. V and J are TRBV27 and TRBJ2-7; the D gene is possibly TRBD1 (6 bases). Germline V CDR1 and CDR2: MNHEY, SMNVEV (reference sequence). The CDR3 loop spans 14 amino acids. The V end was cut by 4 bases, the J end by 6 bases, with 16 bases between. The CDR3 sequence is CASSSTGGGCEQYF. The CDR3 DNA reads as TGTGCCAGCAGTTCGACAGGTGGGGGATGCGAGCAGTACTTC.

The chain has TRBV7-3 and TRBJ2-1; D is ambiguous. Germline V gives CDR1 SGHTA, CDR2 FQGTGA. This CDR3 is built from 14 residues. Trimming took off 7 bases at V and 6 bases at J, with 16 bases between the two ends. The CDR3 region is CASTFRPGANEQFF. The CDR3 nucleotides are TGTGCCAGCACCTTCCGTCCCGGCGCCAATGAGCAGTTCTTC. The full variable domain, completed using reference TRBV7-3 and TRBJ2-1, is GAGVSQTPSNKVTEKGKYVELRCDPISGHTALYWYRQSLGQGPEFLIYFQGTGAADDSGLPNDRFFAVRPEGSVSTLKIQRTERGDSAVYLCASTFRPGANEQFFGPGTRLTVL.

The chain combines TRBV6-5 with TRBJ1-1; 7 bases are a match to TRBD1. The CDR3 spans 14 residues. Trimming removed 0 bases from V and 7 bases from J; junction bases left unmatched: 5. Germline assignment: CDR1 MNHEY and CDR2 SVGAGI. The chain's CDR3 is CASSYSNRGGEAFF. CDR3 coding DNA: TGTGCCAGCAGTTACTCCAACAGGGGAGGTGAAGCTTTCTTT.

The J gene is TRBJ2-2, the V gene TRBV7-2; tentatively, D is TRBD1 or TRBD2 (5 bases each). With 1 base removed from V and 4 bases from J, the gap between germline ends came to 10 bases. The germline V gene has CDR1 SGHTA and CDR2 FQGNSA. The CDR3 consists of 15 residues. The CDR3 DNA sequence: TGTGCCAGCAGCTTAGTCGGGGCGATCACCGGGGAGCTGTTTTTT. Amino acids: CASSLVGAITGELFF.

This clonotype was seen more than once but under ten times. The chain joins TRBV4-1 to TRBJ2-7; D not resolved. The CDR3 is 14 amino acids. The germline V and J ends were trimmed by 6 bases and 1 base, with 13 bases remaining between them. Germline CDR1 is MGHRA and CDR2 is YSYEKL. Written as DNA, the CDR3 is TGCGCCAGCAGTACCACTGCCCTATCCTACGAGCAGTACTTC. This translates into CASSTTALSYEQYF.

This chain joins TRBV29-1 and TRBJ1-6; D possibly corresponds to TRBD1 (6 bases). This CDR3 contains 13 residues. Trimming removed 4 bases from V and 9 bases from J, with 13 bases in between. Germline V gene data show CDR1 as SQVTM and CDR2 as ANQGSEA. The CDR3 DNA reads TGCAGCGTTGCCTGGACAGAGAGTTCACCCCTCCACTTT. Protein: CSVAWTESSPLHF.

This rearrangement joins TRBV21-1 to TRBJ2-7; the table's D call TRBD1 went unverified against the DNA. TRBV21-1 is a recognized pseudogene. The CDR3 runs to 18 residues. This CDR3 is CASSKENRDRRPSYEQYF. The CDR3 nucleotides read TGTGCCAGCAGCAAAGAAAACCGGGACAGGAGGCCTTCCTACGAGCAGTACTTC.

The V gene is TRBV25-1, the J gene TRBJ1-2; possibly TRBD1 for D (5 bases). Germline loops: CDR1 MGHDK, CDR2 SYGVNS. V was cut by 1 base and J by 0 bases, with 12 bases left in between. The CDR3 length is 16 residues. CDR3 region: CASSESRAVPNYGYTF. The CDR3 DNA follows: TGTGCCAGCAGTGAATCCAGGGCCGTCCCTAACTATGGCTACACCTTC.

The V and J genes are TRBV18 and TRBJ2-1; no clear D. Germline loops: CDR1 KGHSH, CDR2 LQKENI. The CDR3 totals 13 residues. The V end lost 0 bases, the J end lost 9 bases, and 9 bases lay between the germline ends. The CDR3 DNA follows: TGTGCCAGCTCACCACCCCTACGCGGTGAGCAGTTCTTC. Protein sequence: CASSPPLRGEQFF.

This clonotype was counted only a few times. This sequence joins TRBV20-1 and TRBJ2-1; D gene ambiguous. The V end was cut by 2 bases, the J end by 5 bases, with 4 bases between. Germline V gene lookup returns CDR1 DFQATT and CDR2 SNEGSKA (reference sequence). This CDR3 comprises 11 residues. The CDR3 protein is CSARPNNEQFF. CDR3 sequence (DNA): TGCAGTGCTAGACCTAACAATGAGCAGTTCTTC.

V and J are TRBV6-2 or TRBV6-3 and TRBJ2-7; 9 bases agree with TRBD1. With V trimmed by 6 bases and J by 12 bases, 12 bases remained unmatched. This CDR3 spans 13 amino acids. CDR1 is MNHEY and CDR2 is SVGEGT in the germline V gene. The CDR3 is CASSSPVGTGRYF. For the CDR3, the DNA is TGTGCCAGCAGCTCCCCGGTGGGGACAGGGAGGTACTTC.

This clonotype has only one observation. The chain is built from TRBV7-8 and TRBJ2-1; D not certain. Germline V lookup: CDR1 SGHVS, CDR2 FQNEAQ. V was trimmed by 5 bases and J by 9 bases, leaving 11 bases between them. This CDR3 is built from 12 residues. This CDR3 reads CASSALETEQFF. CDR3 bases: TGTGCCAGCAGCGCCTTGGAGACTGAGCAGTTCTTC.

The chain is built from TRBV20-1 and TRBJ2-1, with a possible D match to TRBD1 (5 bases). Trimming cost V 0 bases and J 5 bases, with 11 bases left between them. This CDR3 has 14 residues. Germline lookup yields CDR1 DFQATT and CDR2 SNEGSKA (reference sequence). CDR3: CSAREGQGDNEQFF. Here the CDR3 DNA reads TGCAGTGCTAGAGAGGGCCAGGGCGACAATGAGCAGTTCTTC.

The chain carries TRBV25-1 and TRBJ1-3; D remains unclear. The CDR3 has 16 residues. Looked up from germline, CDR1 is MGHDK and CDR2 is SYGVNS. Trimming removed 6 bases at V and 0 bases at J, with 15 bases between. The CDR3 DNA reads as TGTGCCAGCAGCGGACCGGACGGAAGCTCTGGAAACACCATATATTTT. This gives the protein CASSGPDGSSGNTIYF. Looking up the rest from reference TRBV25-1 and TRBJ1-3 gives the full variable domain: EADIYQTPRYLVIGTGKKITLECSQTMGHDKMYWYQQDPGMELHLIHYSYGVNSTEKGDLSSESTVSRIRTEHFPLTLESARPSHTSQYLCASSGPDGSSGNTIYFGEGSWLTVV.

The chain combines TRBV20-1 with TRBJ2-1; D is possibly TRBD2 (7 bases). Germline lookup yields CDR1 DFQATT and CDR2 SNEGSKA (reference sequence). Trimming left V 2 bases short and J 5 bases short, with 16 bases between. CDR3 length: 15 amino acids. CDR3 nucleotide sequence: TGCAGTGCTAGAACGGGGGGCGGCCGTAACAATGAGCAGTTCTTC. Translation: CSARTGGGRNNEQFF.

The rearrangement links TRBV7-8 to TRBJ1-2; TRBD1 might be the D (5 bases). The CDR3 covers 16 residues. CDR1 is SGHVS, CDR2 FQNEAQ, per germline. The V and J ends lost 2 bases and 3 bases respectively, with 16 bases between them. CDR3 in DNA: TGTGCCAGCAGCTTAAAGTGGGGAACACAGGACTATGGCTACACCTTC. Protein product: CASSLKWGTQDYGYTF.

In this sample, this clonotype turned up a few times. The chain is built from TRBV20-1 and TRBJ2-1; TRBD2 matches at 7 bases. V lost 0 bases, J lost 7 bases, and 15 bases stayed unmatched. This CDR3 comprises 17 residues. The germline V gene has CDR1 DFQATT and CDR2 SNEGSKA (reference sequence). The CDR3 DNA follows: TGCAGTGCTAGAGATCTAAGGATCGGGACTAATGATAATGAGCAGTTCTTC. Translation gives CSARDLRIGTNDNEQFF.

V and J are TRBV12-3 or TRBV12-4 and TRBJ2-5; 7 nucleotides agree with TRBD1. The CDR3 is 15 residues long. The ends lost 3 bases at V and 4 bases at J; junction bases unmatched: 8. CDR3 DNA sequence: TGTGCCAGCAGTTTGGTCAGGGGGAATGGAGAGACCCAGTACTTC. Protein sequence: CASSLVRGNGETQYF.

V usage is TRBV20-1 and J usage is TRBJ1-5; 8 bases align to TRBD1. Trimming at V came to 5 bases and at J to 3 bases, leaving 6 bases not matched to a gene. This CDR3 region has 14 residues. The germline V gene encodes CDR1 DFQATT and CDR2 SNEGSKA (reference sequence). The CDR3 DNA is TGCAGTGCTCATGTGGACAGGGACAATCAGCCCCAGCATTTT. Amino acid sequence: CSAHVDRDNQPQHF.

The chain couples TRBV11-2 to TRBJ1-2, with 8 nucleotides matching TRBD1. The CDR3 extends over 17 amino acids. The J segment lost 0 bases and the V segment lost 2 bases, leaving 8 bases of the junction unmatched. Germline-derived CDR1 and CDR2 are SGHAT and FQNNGV. CDR3: CASSLLGQAATNYGYTF. The CDR3 region has the DNA TGTGCCAGCAGCTTACTGGGACAGGCAGCCACTAACTATGGCTACACCTTC.

V is TRBV12-3 or TRBV12-4 and J is TRBJ1-3; D unresolved. V lost 3 bases and J 2 bases, leaving 14 bases between the germline ends. CDR3 length: 16 amino acids. The CDR3 sequence is CASSFSPPGTGNTIYF. The CDR3 DNA sequence: TGTGCCAGCAGTTTCTCCCCACCAGGTACTGGAAACACCATATATTTT.